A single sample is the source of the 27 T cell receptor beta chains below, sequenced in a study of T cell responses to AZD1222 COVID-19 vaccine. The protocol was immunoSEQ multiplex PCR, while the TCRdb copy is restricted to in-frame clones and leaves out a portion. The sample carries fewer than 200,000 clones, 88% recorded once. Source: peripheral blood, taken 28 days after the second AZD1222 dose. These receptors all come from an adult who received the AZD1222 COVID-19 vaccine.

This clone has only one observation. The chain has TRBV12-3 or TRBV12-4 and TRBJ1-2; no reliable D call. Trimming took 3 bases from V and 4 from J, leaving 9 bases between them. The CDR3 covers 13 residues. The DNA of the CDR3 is TGTGCCAGCAGTTTTGTGGAGTTCTATGGCTACACCTTC. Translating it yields CASSFVEFYGYTF.

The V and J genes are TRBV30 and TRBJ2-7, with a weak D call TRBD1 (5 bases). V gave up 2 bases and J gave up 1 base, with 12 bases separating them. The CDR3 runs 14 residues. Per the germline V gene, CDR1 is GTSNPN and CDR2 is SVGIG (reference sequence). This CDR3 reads CAWSLVGLSYEQYF. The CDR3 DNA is TGTGCCTGGAGTCTAGTGGGGCTATCCTACGAGCAGTACTTC. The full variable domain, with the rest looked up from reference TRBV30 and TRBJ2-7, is SQTIHQWPATLVQPVGSPLSLECTVEGTSNPNLYWYRQAAGRGLQLLFYSVGIGQISSEVPQNLSASRPQDRQFILSSKKLLLSDSGFYLCAWSLVGLSYEQYFGPGTRLTVT.

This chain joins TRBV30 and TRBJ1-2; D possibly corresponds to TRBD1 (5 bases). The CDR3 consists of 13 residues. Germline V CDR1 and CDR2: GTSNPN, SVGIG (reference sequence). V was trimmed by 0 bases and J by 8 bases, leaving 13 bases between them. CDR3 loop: CAWSVGRGTGYTF. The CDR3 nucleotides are TGTGCCTGGAGTGTAGGTAGAGGGACCGGCTACACCTTC.

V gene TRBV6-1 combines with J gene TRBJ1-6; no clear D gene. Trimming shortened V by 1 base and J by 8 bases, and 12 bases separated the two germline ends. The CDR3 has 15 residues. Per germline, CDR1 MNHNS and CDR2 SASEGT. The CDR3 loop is CASSEGEVGDSPLHF. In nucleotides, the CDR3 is TGTGCCAGCAGTGAAGGCGAAGTTGGCGATTCACCCCTCCACTTT.

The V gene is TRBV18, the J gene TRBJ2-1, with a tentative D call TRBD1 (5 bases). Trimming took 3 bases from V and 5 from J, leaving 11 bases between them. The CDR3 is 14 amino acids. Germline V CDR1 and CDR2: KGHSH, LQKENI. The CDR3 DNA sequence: TGTGCCAGCTCACCTGGGCTAGGGGACAATGAGCAGTTCTTC. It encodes CASSPGLGDNEQFF. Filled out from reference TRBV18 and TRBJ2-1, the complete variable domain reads NAGVMQNPRHLVRRRGQEARLRCSPMKGHSHVYWYRQLPEEGLKFMVYLQKENIIDESGMPKERFSAEFPKEGPSILRIQQVVRGDSAAYFCASSPGLGDNEQFFGPGTRLTVL.

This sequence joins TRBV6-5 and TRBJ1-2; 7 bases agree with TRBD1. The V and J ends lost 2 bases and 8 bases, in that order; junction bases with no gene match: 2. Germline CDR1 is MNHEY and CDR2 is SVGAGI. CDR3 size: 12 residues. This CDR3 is CASSYPGGGYTF. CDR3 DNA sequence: TGTGCCAGCAGTTACCCAGGGGGAGGCTACACCTTC.

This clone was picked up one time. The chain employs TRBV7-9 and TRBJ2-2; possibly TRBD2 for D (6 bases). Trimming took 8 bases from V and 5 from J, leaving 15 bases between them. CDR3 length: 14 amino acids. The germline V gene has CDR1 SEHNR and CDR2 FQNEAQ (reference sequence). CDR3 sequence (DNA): TGTGCCAGCGGCCGGGACTCAAGAACCGGGGAGCTGTTTTTT. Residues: CASGRDSRTGELFF.

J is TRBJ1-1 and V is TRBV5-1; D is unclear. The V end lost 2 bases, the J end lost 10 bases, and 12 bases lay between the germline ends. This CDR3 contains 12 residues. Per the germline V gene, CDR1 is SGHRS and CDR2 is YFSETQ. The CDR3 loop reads CASSFGGNGAFF. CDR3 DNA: TGCGCCAGCAGCTTCGGCGGGAACGGAGCTTTCTTT.

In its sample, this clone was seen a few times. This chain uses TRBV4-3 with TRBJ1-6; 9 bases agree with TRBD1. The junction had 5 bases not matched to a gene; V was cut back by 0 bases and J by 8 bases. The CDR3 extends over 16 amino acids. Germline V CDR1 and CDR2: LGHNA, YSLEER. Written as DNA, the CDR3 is TGCGCCAGCAGCCAAGACCGACAGGGGGAACATTCACCCCTCCACTTT. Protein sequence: CASSQDRQGEHSPLHF.

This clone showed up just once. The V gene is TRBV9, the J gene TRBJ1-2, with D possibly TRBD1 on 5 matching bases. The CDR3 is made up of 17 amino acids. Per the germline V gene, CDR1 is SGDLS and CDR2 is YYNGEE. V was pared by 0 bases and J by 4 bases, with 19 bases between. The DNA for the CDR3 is TGTGCCAGCAGCGTAGGGGTTGTGGGACTGGACGGCTATGGCTACACCTTC. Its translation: CASSVGVVGLDGYGYTF.

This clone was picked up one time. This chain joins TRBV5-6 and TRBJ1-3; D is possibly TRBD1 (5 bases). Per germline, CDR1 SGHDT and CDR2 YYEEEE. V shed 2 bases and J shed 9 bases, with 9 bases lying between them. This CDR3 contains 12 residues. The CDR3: CASSLQVSTIYF. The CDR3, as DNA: TGTGCCAGCAGCTTACAGGTTTCCACCATATATTTT.

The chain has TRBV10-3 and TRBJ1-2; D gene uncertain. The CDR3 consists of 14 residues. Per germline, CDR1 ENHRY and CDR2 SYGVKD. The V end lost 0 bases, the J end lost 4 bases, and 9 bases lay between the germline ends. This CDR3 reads CAISESSLFYGYTF. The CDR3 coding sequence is TGTGCCATCAGTGAGTCCTCCCTCTTCTATGGCTACACCTTC.

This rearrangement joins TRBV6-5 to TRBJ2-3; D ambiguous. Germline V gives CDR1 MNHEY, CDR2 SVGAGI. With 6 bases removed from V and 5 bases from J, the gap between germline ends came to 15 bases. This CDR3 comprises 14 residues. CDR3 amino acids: CASRAGLPGDTQYF. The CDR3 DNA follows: TGTGCCAGCAGAGCTGGGTTGCCTGGAGATACGCAGTATTTT.

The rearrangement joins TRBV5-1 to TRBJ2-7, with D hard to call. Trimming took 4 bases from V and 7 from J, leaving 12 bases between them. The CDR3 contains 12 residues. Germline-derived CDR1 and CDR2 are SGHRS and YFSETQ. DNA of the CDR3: TGCGCCAGCAGCCCCGACCGAGGTGAGCAGTACTTC. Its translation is CASSPDRGEQYF.

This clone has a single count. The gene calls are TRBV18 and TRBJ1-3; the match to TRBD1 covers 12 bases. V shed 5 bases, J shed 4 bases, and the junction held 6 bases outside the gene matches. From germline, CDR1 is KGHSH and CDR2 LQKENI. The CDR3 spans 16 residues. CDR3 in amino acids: CASSKGQGATGNTIYF. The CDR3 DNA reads TGTGCCAGCTCAAAGGGACAGGGGGCGACAGGAAACACCATATATTTT.

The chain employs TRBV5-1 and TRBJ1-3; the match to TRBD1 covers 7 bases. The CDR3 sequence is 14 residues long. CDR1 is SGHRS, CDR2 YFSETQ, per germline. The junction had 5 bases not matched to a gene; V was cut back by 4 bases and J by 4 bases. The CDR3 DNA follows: TGCGCCAGCAGCGAAGGGACAGCCGGAAACACCATATATTTT. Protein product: CASSEGTAGNTIYF.

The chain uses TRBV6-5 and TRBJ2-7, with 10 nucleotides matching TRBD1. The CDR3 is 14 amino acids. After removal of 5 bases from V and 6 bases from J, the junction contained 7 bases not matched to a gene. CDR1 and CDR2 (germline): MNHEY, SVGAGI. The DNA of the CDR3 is TGTGCCAGCAGTAGTACCGGGACAGGGGCCGAGCAGTACTTC. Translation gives CASSSTGTGAEQYF.

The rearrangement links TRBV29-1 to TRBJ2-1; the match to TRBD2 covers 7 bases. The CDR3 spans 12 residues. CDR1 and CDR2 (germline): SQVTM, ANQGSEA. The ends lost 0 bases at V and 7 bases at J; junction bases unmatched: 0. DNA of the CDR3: TGCAGCGTTGAAGAGGGGGGGAATGAGCAGTTCTTC. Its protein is CSVEEGGNEQFF.

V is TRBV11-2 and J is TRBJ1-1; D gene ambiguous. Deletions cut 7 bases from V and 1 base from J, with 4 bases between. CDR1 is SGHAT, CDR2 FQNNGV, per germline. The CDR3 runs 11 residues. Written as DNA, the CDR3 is TGTGCCAGCAAGGGGAACACTGAAGCTTTCTTT. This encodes CASKGNTEAFF. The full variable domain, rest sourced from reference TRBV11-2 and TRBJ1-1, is EAGVAQSPRYKIIEKRQSVAFWCNPISGHATLYWYQQILGQGPKLLIQFQNNGVVDDSQLPKDRFSAERLKGVDSTLKIQPAKLEDSAVYLCASKGNTEAFFGQGTRLTVV.

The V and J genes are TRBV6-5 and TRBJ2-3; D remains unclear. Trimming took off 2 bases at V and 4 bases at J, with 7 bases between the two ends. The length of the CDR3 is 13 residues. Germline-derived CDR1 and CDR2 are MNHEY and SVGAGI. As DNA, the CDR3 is TGTGCCAGCAGTTACCCTGAGTCAGATACGCAGTATTTT. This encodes CASSYPESDTQYF.

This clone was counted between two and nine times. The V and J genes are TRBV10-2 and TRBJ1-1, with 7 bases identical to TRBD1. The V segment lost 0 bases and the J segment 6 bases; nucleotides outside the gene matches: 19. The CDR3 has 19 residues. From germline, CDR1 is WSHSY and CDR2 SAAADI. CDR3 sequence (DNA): TGCGCCAGCAGTGAGTCAAGCACGGGACAGCCCTTGGGAAGTGCTGAAGCTTTCTTT. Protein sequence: CASSESSTGQPLGSAEAFF.

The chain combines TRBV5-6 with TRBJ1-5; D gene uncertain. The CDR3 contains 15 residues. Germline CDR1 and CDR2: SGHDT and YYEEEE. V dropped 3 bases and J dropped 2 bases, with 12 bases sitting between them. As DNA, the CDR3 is TGTGCCAGCAGCTGGCCCGGTACCGGCAATCAGCCCCAGCATTTT. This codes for CASSWPGTGNQPQHF.

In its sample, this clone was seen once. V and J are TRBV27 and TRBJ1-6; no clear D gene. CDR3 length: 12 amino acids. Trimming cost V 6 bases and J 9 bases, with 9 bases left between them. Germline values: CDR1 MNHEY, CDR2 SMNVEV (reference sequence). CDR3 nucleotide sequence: TGTGCCAGCAGGGAGTCGGGTTCACCCCTCCACTTT. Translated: CASRESGSPLHF.

CDR3 protein: CSVERSGETQYF. The CDR3 nucleotides read TGCAGCGTTGAGAGGTCAGGGGAGACCCAGTACTTC. The V call is TRBV29-1, the J call TRBJ2-5; TRBD1 might be the D (5 bases). The V gene's germline CDR1 is SQVTM and CDR2 ANQGSEA. The V end lost 3 bases, the J end lost 5 bases, and 10 bases lay between the germline ends. This CDR3 spans 12 amino acids. Supplemented by reference TRBV29-1 and TRBJ2-5, the full variable domain reads SAVISQKPSRDICQRGTSLTIQCQVDSQVTMMFWYRQQPGQSLTLIATANQGSEATYESGFVIDKFPISRPNLTFSTLTVSNMSPEDSSIYLCSVERSGETQYFGPGTRLLVL.

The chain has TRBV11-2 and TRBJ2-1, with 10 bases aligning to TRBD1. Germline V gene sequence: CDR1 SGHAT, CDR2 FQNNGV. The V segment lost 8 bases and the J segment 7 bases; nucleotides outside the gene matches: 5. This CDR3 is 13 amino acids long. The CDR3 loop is CASRGTGDNEQFF. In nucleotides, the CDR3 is TGTGCCAGCCGGGGGACAGGGGATAATGAGCAGTTCTTC.

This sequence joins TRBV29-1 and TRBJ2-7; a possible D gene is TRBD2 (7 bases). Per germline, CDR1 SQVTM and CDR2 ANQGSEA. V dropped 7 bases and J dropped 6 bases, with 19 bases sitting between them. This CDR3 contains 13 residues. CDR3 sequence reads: CSAEGGLSSEQYF. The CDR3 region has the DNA TGCAGCGCCGAGGGGGGGCTCTCGAGCGAGCAGTACTTC.

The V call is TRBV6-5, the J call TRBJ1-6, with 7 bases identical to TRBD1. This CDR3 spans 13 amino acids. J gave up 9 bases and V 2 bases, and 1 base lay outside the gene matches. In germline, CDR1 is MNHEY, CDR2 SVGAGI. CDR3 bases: TGTGCCAGCAGTTACGACAGGGCTTCACCCCTCCACTTT. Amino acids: CASSYDRASPLHF.